This T cell receptor (beta chain) originates from a study of T cell responses to AZD1222 COVID-19 vaccine. The study, taken as a whole, reports: Scientists sampled the repertoires only once the peak T cell response had passed. Among the donors, most were white British and more were female, and clonal diversity was possibly underestimated.

Comment on this clone: Its antigen is undetermined.

The repertoire was sequenced with immunoSEQ multiplex PCR; TCRdb's copy has only in-frame clones and lacks some. The data contain 150,000 or so clones, 90% to 95% of them singletons. Second-dose schedules of about 4 or about 12 weeks were combined. Trimming left V 6 bases short and J 3 bases short, with 11 bases between. CDR3 length: 14 residues. Germline CDR1 reads WSHSY; CDR2 reads SAAADI. This TCR came from an adult who received the AZD1222 COVID-19 vaccine. The specimen was peripheral blood, collected 28 days after the second AZD1222 dose. J is TRBJ1-4 and V is TRBV10-2, with a possible D match to TRBD1 (6 bases). CDR3 DNA sequence: TGCGCCAGCAGAACAGGGTACCCTAATGAAAAACTGTTTTTT. Translated, it gives CASRTGYPNEKLFF.